The rows below give T cell receptor beta chains drawn from one sample of a study of CD8 T cells in Susac syndrome. TCRdb independently ran MiXCR on the immunoSEQ multiplex PCR reads; one entry per CDR3 protein. The sample shows roughly 180,000 distinct CDR3 sequences, around 94% of them seen only once. Sequenced material: CD4+ T cells from PBMCs. Receptors were obtained from a human donor with Susac syndrome. The CDR3 runs from the conserved cysteine through the conserved F or W. D genes are given only for firm matches. A row's size may be missing; if present it is once, few, many or a size class.

d_gene	j_gene	v_gene	abundance	CDR3nt	CDR3aa
TRBD1	TRBJ2-5	TRBV5-4	few	TGTGCCAGCAGCTTGTCAGGGGGAATGGAGACCCAGTACTTC	CASSLSGGMETQYF
NA	TRBJ1-4	TRBV6-5	NA	TGTGCCAGCAGCAAGACAGGCGGCGATGAAAAACTGTTTTTT	CASSKTGGDEKLFF
NA	TRBJ1-5	TRBV6-1	once	TGTGCCAGCAGTGACCTCACCAGTCAGCCCCAGCATTTT	CASSDLTSQPQHF
TRBD2	TRBJ2-1	TRBV5-1	NA	TGCGCCAGCAGCACTCAACTAGCGGGAGGTGTAAATGAGCAGTTCTTC	CASSTQLAGGVNEQFF
TRBD2	TRBJ2-1	TRBV5-4	NA	TGTGCCAGCAGCTTGGAGGCAGCGGGAGTGGTCGATGAGCAGTTCTTC	CASSLEAAGVVDEQFF
NA	TRBJ2-1	TRBV6-2/TRBV6-3	NA	TGTGCCAGCAGTTACTCGTTCCGGGAGCAGTTCTTC	CASSYSFREQFF
NA	TRBJ1-6	TRBV7-2	NA	TGTGCCAGCAGCCCAACAGGAAATTCACCCCTCCACTTT	CASSPTGNSPLHF
NA	TRBJ1-5	TRBV7-8	NA	TGTGCCAGCAGCTTAGGCAGGAATCGCAATCAGCCCCAGCATTTT	CASSLGRNRNQPQHF
NA	TRBJ1-1	TRBV29-1	once	TGCAGCGTTACTTTCAAATCCCTAAGAGGTACTGAAGCTTTCTTT	CSVTFKSLRGTEAFF
TRBD1	TRBJ1-6	TRBV25-1	NA	TGTGCCAGCAAGGGGGCGGAAAATTCACCCCTCCACTTT	CASKGAENSPLHF
NA	TRBJ2-1	TRBV9	NA	TGTGCCAGCAGCGCCGTCGGATCCAGCTCCTACAATGAGCAGTTCTTC	CASSAVGSSSYNEQFF
NA	TRBJ2-1	TRBV20-1	NA	TGCAGTGCTGGTACCTCCGGTGTTGTCGCCTACAATGAGCAGTTCTTC	CSAGTSGVVAYNEQFF
NA	TRBJ2-2	TRBV4-1	NA	TGCGCCAGCAGCCAAGCGGGTACAGGATCCACCGGGGAGCTGTTTTTT	CASSQAGTGSTGELFF
NA	TRBJ2-7	TRBV27	once	TGTGCCAGCAGTTTATCGTTCGAGGGGTTCCCCTACGAGCAGTACTTC	CASSLSFEGFPYEQYF
TRBD2	TRBJ2-7	TRBV20-1	NA	TGCAGTGCTAGCCCCACCAGAGGGCGGGGGGCCTACGAGCAGTACTTC	CSASPTRGRGAYEQYF
TRBD1	TRBJ1-2	TRBV12-3/TRBV12-4	NA	TGTGCCAGCAGTCTCAGAATGATGGGACAGGGGAACTATGGCTACACCTTC	CASSLRMMGQGNYGYTF
NA	TRBJ1-1	TRBV4-3	NA	TGCGCCAGCAGCCAAGAGGCGGGGAACACTGAAGCTTTCTTT	CASSQEAGNTEAFF
NA	TRBJ2-6	TRBV19	NA	TGTGCCAGTAGTCAGGAGGGCAGGCTGGCCAACGTCCTGACTTTC	CASSQEGRLANVLTF
NA	TRBJ1-3	TRBV11-2	NA	TGTGCCAGCAGCCGGGTACAGGGTAAATCTGGAAACACCATATATTTT	CASSRVQGKSGNTIYF
NA	TRBJ1-1	TRBV7-9	few	TGTGCCAGCAGCCCCACGGCCACTGAAGCTTTCTTT	CASSPTATEAFF
NA	TRBJ2-1	TRBV2	NA	TGTGCCAGCAGTGAAAGGGGGGGGAATGAGCAGTTCTTC	CASSERGGNEQFF
TRBD1	TRBJ2-3	TRBV29-1	NA	TGCAGCGTGAGGGGGACAGCCAGCACAGATACGCAGTATTTT	CSVRGTASTDTQYF
NA	TRBJ2-5	TRBV7-7	few	TGTGCCAGCAGCTTAGGAGGGAGGGAGACCCAGTACTTC	CASSLGGRETQYF
TRBD2	TRBJ2-5	TRBV3-1	NA	TGTGCCAGCAGCCAGACTAGCGGGGGGACTCGGCAGTACTTC	CASSQTSGGTRQYF
NA	TRBJ2-7	TRBV28	NA	TGTGCCAGCAGTCCGACATCCCCTGTAGGGAACCCCTACGAGCAGTACTTC	CASSPTSPVGNPYEQYF
TRBD1	TRBJ2-7	TRBV6-2/TRBV6-3	NA	TGTGCCAGCAGTCCACACAGGGGCTCCTACGAGCAGTACTTC	CASSPHRGSYEQYF
NA	TRBJ2-7	TRBV6-1	NA	TGTGCCAGCACCTCCTCCTCCTACGAGCAGTACTTC	CASTSSSYEQYF
NA	TRBJ2-7	TRBV30	NA	TGTGCCTGGAGCCAGGACCGAGGGGTCTACGAGCAGTACTTC	CAWSQDRGVYEQYF
NA	TRBJ1-6	TRBV3-1	NA	TGTGCCACCAGCCAAGCCCCAGGGAGTTCACCCCTCCACTTT	CATSQAPGSSPLHF
TRBD1	TRBJ1-1	TRBV5-1	NA	TGCGCCAGCAGCAACAGGGGGGGGAACACTGAAGCTTTCTTT	CASSNRGGNTEAFF
TRBD1	TRBJ2-5	TRBV6-5	NA	TGTGCCAGCAGTGAACGACAGGGGCAAGAGACCCAGTACTTC	CASSERQGQETQYF
NA	TRBJ2-5	TRBV5-6	NA	TGTGCCAGCAGCCCGGGACTGTCAGGGAGGGAGACCCAGTACTTC	CASSPGLSGRETQYF
NA	TRBJ1-4	TRBV25-1	NA	TGTGCCAGCAGTGCAGGGGCGAGGGAAAAACTGTTTTTT	CASSAGAREKLFF
NA	TRBJ1-1	TRBV20-1	NA	TGCAGTGCTAGTCGAGGTTCACCCGGGAATACTGAAGCTTTCTTT	CSASRGSPGNTEAFF
NA	TRBJ2-3	TRBV12-3/TRBV12-4	NA	TGTGCCAGCAGGACCACAGATACGCAGTATTTT	CASRTTDTQYF
TRBD2	TRBJ2-5	TRBV3-1	NA	TGTGCCAGCAAAGGACTAGCGGGAGGGGGGGAGACCCAGTACTTC	CASKGLAGGGETQYF
NA	TRBJ2-1	TRBV5-4	NA	TGTGCCAGCAGCTTAGGTCAAAAAAATGAGCAGTTCTTC	CASSLGQKNEQFF
NA	TRBJ2-6	TRBV19	NA	TGTGCCAGCTCCGGGACGGGTGGGGCCAACGTCCTGACTTTC	CASSGTGGANVLTF
NA	TRBJ2-3	TRBV5-1	NA	TGCGCCAGCGGGGGCGGGAGCACAGATACGCAGTATTTT	CASGGGSTDTQYF
NA	TRBJ1-1	TRBV4-1	NA	TGCGCCAGCAGCCAAGATCTCGGGGGAGGCACTGAAGCTTTCTTT	CASSQDLGGGTEAFF
NA	TRBJ2-5	TRBV20-1	NA	TGCAGTGCTAGAGATCATCAGTCGGGTTGGGATACCCAGTACTTC	CSARDHQSGWDTQYF
NA	TRBJ2-1	TRBV20-1	NA	TGCAGTGCTATGCCAGGGATAAGCTCCTACAATGAGCAGTTCTTC	CSAMPGISSYNEQFF
TRBD1	TRBJ1-4	TRBV20-1	NA	TGCAGTGCGGAGGGGGCGCAGGCTGAAAAACTGTTTTTT	CSAEGAQAEKLFF
NA	TRBJ2-4	TRBV4-1	NA	TGCGCCAGCAGCCATGCCGCCGGGACCTCGAGGGACATTCAGTACTTC	CASSHAAGTSRDIQYF
NA	TRBJ2-5	TRBV19	NA	TGTGCCAGTACCAGATCCCCCGGTCCCGGAGAGACCCAGTACTTC	CASTRSPGPGETQYF
TRBD2	TRBJ2-2	TRBV30	NA	TGTGCCTGGAGGCCGGGACTAGCTCACACCGGGGAGCTGTTTTTT	CAWRPGLAHTGELFF
TRBD1	TRBJ1-1	TRBV4-2	NA	TGTGCCAGCAGCGCACCCGGGACAGGGGACACTGAAGCTTTCTTT	CASSAPGTGDTEAFF
NA	TRBJ2-3	TRBV4-2	NA	TGTGCCAGCAGCCAAGGTGACGGAAGCACAGATACGCAGTATTTT	CASSQGDGSTDTQYF
NA	TRBJ2-6	TRBV2	once	TGTGCCAGCAGTGAAATTCCTGGGGCCAACGTCCTGACTTTC	CASSEIPGANVLTF
NA	TRBJ1-1	TRBV3-1	NA	TGTGCCAGCAGCCAGGGGGCGGGGGGGAACACTGAAGCTTTCTTT	CASSQGAGGNTEAFF
NA	TRBJ2-7	TRBV2	NA	TGTGCCAGCAGGGAGACTCACGAAGGGCACGAGCAGTACTTC	CASRETHEGHEQYF
NA	TRBJ1-3	TRBV4-2	NA	TGTGCCAGCAGCCCGCGGACAGTCTCTGGAAACACCATATATTTT	CASSPRTVSGNTIYF
TRBD1	TRBJ2-7	TRBV20-1	NA	TGCAGTGTTCCCCGGGACAGAATATCCTACGAGCAGTACTTC	CSVPRDRISYEQYF
NA	TRBJ2-1	TRBV28	NA	TGTGCCAGCACCCTGGACAGTATGAATGAGCAGTTCTTC	CASTLDSMNEQFF